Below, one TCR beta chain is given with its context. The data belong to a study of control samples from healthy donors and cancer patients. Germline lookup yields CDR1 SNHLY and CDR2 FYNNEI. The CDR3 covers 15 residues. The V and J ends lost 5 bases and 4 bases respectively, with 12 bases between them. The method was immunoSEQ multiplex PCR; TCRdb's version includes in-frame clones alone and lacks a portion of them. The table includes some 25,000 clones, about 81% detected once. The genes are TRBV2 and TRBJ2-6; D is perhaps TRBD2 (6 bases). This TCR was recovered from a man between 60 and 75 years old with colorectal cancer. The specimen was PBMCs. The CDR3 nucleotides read TGTGCCAGCAGTTTGGCGGGGCAGGGGGCCAACGTCCTGACTTTC. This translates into CASSLAGQGANVLTF.